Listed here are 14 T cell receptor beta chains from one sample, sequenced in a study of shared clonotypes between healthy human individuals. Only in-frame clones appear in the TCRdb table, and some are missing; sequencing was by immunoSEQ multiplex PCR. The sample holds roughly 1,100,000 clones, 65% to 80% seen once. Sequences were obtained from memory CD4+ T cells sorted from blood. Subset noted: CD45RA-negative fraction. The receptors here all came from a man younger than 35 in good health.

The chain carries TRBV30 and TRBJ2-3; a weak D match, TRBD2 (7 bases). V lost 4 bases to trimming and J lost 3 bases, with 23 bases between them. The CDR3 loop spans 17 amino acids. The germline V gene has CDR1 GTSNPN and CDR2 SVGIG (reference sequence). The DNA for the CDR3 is TGTGCCTGGACGATTCCTGTGGGAGGGGGTAAGACAGATACGCAGTATTTT. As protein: CAWTIPVGGGKTDTQYF.

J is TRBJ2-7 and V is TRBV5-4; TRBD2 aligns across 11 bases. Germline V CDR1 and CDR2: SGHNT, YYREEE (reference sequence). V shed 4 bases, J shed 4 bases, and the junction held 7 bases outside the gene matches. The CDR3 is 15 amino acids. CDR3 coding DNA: TGTGCCAGCAGCCGTTCGGGACTAGCGGAGTACGAGCAGTACTTC. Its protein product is CASSRSGLAEYEQYF.

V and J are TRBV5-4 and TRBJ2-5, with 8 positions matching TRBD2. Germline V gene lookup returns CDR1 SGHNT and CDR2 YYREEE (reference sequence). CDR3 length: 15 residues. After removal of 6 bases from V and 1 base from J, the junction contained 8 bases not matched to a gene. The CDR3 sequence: CASMLSGGLQETQYF. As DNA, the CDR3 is TGTGCCAGCATGTTGTCGGGGGGGCTCCAAGAGACCCAGTACTTC.

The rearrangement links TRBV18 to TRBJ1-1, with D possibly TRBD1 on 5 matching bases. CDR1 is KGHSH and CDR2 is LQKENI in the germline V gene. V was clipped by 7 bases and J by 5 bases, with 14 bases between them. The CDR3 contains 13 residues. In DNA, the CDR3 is TGTGCCAGCTTCAACTTCAGGGAGACTGAAGCTTTCTTT. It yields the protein CASFNFRETEAFF.

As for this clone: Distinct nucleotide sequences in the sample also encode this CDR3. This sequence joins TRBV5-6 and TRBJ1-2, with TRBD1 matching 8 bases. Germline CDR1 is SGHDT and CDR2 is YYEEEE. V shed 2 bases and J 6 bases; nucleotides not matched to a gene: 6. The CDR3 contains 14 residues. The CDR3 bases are TGTGCCAGCAGCTTATTGGCAGGGGGCGATGGCTACACCTTC. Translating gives CASSLLAGGDGYTF.

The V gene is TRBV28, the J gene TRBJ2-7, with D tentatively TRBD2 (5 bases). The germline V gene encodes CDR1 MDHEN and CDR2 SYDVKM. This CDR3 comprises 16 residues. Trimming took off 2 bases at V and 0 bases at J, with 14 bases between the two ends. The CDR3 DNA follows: TGTGCCAGCAGTTTACCTGGAGGAGGCCTCTCCTACGAGCAGTACTTC. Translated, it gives CASSLPGGGLSYEQYF.

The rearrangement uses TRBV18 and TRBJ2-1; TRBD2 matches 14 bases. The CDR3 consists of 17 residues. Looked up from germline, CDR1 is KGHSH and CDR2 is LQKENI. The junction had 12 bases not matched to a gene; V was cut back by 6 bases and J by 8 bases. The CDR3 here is CASSPGTSGSPDYEQFF. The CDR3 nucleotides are TGTGCCAGCTCGCCGGGGACTAGCGGGAGTCCGGACTATGAGCAGTTCTTC.

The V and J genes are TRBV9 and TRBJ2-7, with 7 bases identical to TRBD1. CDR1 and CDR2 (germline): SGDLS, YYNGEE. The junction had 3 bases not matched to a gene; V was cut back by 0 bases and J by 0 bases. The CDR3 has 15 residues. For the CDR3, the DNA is TGTGCCAGCAGCGTAGCCTGGGACAGCTCCTACGAGCAGTACTTC. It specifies CASSVAWDSSYEQYF.

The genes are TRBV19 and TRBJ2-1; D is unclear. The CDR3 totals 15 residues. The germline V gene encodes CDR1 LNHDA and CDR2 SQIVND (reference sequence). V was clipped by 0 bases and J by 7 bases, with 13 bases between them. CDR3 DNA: TGTGCCAGTAGTATAGATCAGTTCAGCCGAAATGAGCAGTTCTTC. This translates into CASSIDQFSRNEQFF.

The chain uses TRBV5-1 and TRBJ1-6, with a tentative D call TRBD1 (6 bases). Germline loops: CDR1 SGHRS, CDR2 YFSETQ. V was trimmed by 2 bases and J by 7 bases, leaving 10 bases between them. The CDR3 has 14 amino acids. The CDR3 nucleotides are TGCGCCAGCAGCTTCGAACAGGGAAATTCACCCCTCCACTTT. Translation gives CASSFEQGNSPLHF.

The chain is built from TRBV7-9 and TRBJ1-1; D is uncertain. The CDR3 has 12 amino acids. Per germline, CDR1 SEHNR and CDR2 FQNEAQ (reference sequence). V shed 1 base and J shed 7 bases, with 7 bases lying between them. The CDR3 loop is CASSLDVGEAFF. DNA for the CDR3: TGTGCCAGCAGCTTAGATGTGGGTGAAGCTTTCTTT.

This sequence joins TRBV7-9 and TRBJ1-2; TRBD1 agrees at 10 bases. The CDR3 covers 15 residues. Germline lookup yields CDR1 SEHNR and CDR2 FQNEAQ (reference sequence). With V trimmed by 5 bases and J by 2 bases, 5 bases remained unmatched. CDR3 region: CASSPTGQGNYGYTF. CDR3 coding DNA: TGTGCCAGCAGCCCTACGGGACAGGGGAACTATGGCTACACCTTC.

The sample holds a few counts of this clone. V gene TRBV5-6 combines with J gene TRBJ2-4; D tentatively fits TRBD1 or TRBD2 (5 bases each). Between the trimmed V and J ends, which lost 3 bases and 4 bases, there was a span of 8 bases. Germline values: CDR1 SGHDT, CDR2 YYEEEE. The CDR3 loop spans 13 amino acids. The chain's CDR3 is CASSWDQKNIQYF. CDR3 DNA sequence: TGTGCCAGCAGCTGGGACCAGAAAAACATTCAGTACTTC.

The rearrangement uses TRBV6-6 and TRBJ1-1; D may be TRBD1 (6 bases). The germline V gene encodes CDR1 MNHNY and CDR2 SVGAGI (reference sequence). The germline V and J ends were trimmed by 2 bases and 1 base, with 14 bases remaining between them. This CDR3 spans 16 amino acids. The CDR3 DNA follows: TGTGCCAGCAGTTACGAAGGGGGTCCCAGGAACACTGAAGCTTTCTTT. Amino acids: CASSYEGGPRNTEAFF.